This is a list of T cell receptor beta chains from one sample in a study of T cells in tuberculosis. The protocol was immunoSEQ multiplex PCR, while the TCRdb copy is restricted to in-frame clones and leaves out a portion. In the table there are approximately 35,000 clones, roughly 96% of which are singletons. The sample comprised PBMCs. The receptors originated from a donor aged 10-29 years with latent tuberculosis or without tuberculosis infection. Both conserved end residues are part of each CDR3. Each record gives: D gene, J gene, clone size, V gene, CDR3 protein, CDR3 DNA. The D gene is left open where the match is weak. Expanded clones are given a class, and other clones once, few, many or no size at all.

. | TRBJ1-1 | . | TRBV5-1 | CASSLRGVEGNTEAFF | TGCGCCAGCAGCTTGCGGGGGGTGGAAGGGAACACTGAAGCTTTCTTT
TRBD2 | TRBJ2-4 | . | TRBV9 | CASSVGWKERGNIQYF | TGTGCCAGCAGCGTAGGATGGAAAGAGCGGGGAAACATTCAGTACTTC
. | TRBJ1-1 | . | TRBV10-3 | CAISDSRFTEAFF | TGTGCCATCAGTGACTCGAGATTCACTGAAGCTTTCTTT
. | TRBJ2-1 | . | TRBV5-1 | CASSLAAGNKQFF | TGCGCCAGCAGCTTGGCGGCAGGGAATAAGCAGTTCTTC
TRBD1 | TRBJ2-7 | . | TRBV6-1 | CASSAIPGQGSEQYF | TGTGCCAGCAGTGCGATACCGGGACAGGGTTCCGAGCAGTACTTC
TRBD2 | TRBJ2-1 | . | TRBV4-2 | CASSRERGTGYNEQFF | TGTGCCAGCAGCCGAGAGCGGGGGACCGGGTACAATGAGCAGTTCTTC
TRBD2 | TRBJ2-7 | . | TRBV27 | CASSPRSGSGYEQYF | TGTGCCAGCAGTCCTCGCAGCGGGAGCGGCTACGAGCAGTACTTC
TRBD1 | TRBJ2-7 | . | TRBV28 | CASSPRAGGAFYEQYF | TGTGCCAGCAGCCCTCGGGCAGGGGGCGCGTTCTACGAGCAGTACTTC
. | TRBJ2-7 | . | TRBV7-2 | CASSLRLGGPYEQYF | TGTGCCAGCAGCTTACGCCTCGGTGGTCCCTACGAGCAGTACTTC
. | TRBJ2-1 | . | TRBV5-4 | CASSLTGNEQFF | TGTGCCAGCAGCTTGACTGGTAATGAGCAGTTCTTC
TRBD1 | TRBJ1-5 | few | TRBV18 | CASSQTRGQTGGDQPQHF | TGTGCCAGCTCCCAAACCCGGGGCCAGACAGGGGGGGATCAGCCCCAGCATTTT
. | TRBJ2-1 | . | TRBV5-1 | CASSLGRASRYNEQFF | TGCGCCAGCAGCTTGGGTCGGGCTAGCAGATACAATGAGCAGTTCTTC
. | TRBJ2-7 | . | TRBV5-1 | CASSLRGSEQYF | TGCGCCAGCAGCCTCCGGGGTAGCGAGCAGTACTTC
. | TRBJ1-1 | . | TRBV14 | CASSWGLNTEAFF | TGTGCCAGCAGCTGGGGCTTGAACACTGAAGCTTTCTTT
TRBD2 | TRBJ2-5 | . | TRBV2 | CASSYLLAGGGETQYF | TGTGCCAGCAGTTACCTTCTAGCGGGAGGAGGAGAGACCCAGTACTTC
TRBD2 | TRBJ2-2 | . | TRBV7-2 | CASSPGLAGASHTGELFF | TGTGCCAGCAGCCCCGGACTAGCGGGAGCATCCCACACCGGGGAGCTGTTTTTT
TRBD2 | TRBJ2-5 | . | TRBV5-6 | CASTTSGGETQYF | TGTGCCAGCACGACTAGCGGGGGAGAGACCCAGTACTTC
. | TRBJ2-1 | . | TRBV15 | CATSRTGVGPDNEQFF | TGTGCCACCAGCAGGACGGGAGTGGGCCCAGACAATGAGCAGTTCTTC
. | TRBJ2-7 | . | TRBV6-1 | CASTLGQPPYEQYF | TGTGCCAGCACCCTAGGACAGCCCCCCTACGAGCAGTACTTC
TRBD1 | TRBJ1-2 | . | TRBV2 | CASSLKTGATYGYTF | TGTGCCAGCAGTCTTAAAACAGGGGCCACCTATGGCTACACCTTC
TRBD1 | TRBJ1-1 | . | TRBV20-1 | CSAAGGTEAFF | TGCAGTGCTGCAGGGGGGACTGAAGCTTTCTTT
TRBD1 | TRBJ1-1 | . | TRBV7-3 | CASRQGVNTEAFF | TGTGCCAGCAGACAGGGGGTGAACACTGAAGCTTTCTTT
. | TRBJ1-2 | once | TRBV6-4 | CASSEVPQGRYGYTF | TGTGCCAGCAGTGAGGTCCCACAGGGCCGCTATGGCTACACCTTC
TRBD2 | TRBJ2-3 | . | TRBV4-1 | CASSSGLAGVLRLDTQYF | TGCGCCAGCAGCTCGGGACTAGCGGGGGTCCTCCGTTTAGATACGCAGTATTTT
. | TRBJ2-7 | . | TRBV12-2 | CASPLGGHVSDEQYF | TGTGCAAGTCCCTTAGGGGGGCATGTCAGCGACGAGCAGTACTTC
. | TRBJ2-3 | . | TRBV30 | CAWTPEGRWGTDTQYF | TGTGCCTGGACCCCAGAGGGCCGGTGGGGCACAGATACGCAGTATTTT
. | TRBJ1-1 | . | TRBV7-2 | CASRQGGGNTEAFF | TGTGCCAGCAGGCAGGGAGGGGGGAACACTGAAGCTTTCTTT
TRBD1 | TRBJ2-7 | once | TRBV6-1 | CASSGTGAREQYF | TGTGCCAGCAGTGGAACAGGGGCGCGAGAGCAGTACTTC
. | TRBJ2-7 | . | TRBV5-6 | CASSRFIQSYEQYF | TGTGCCAGCAGCCGATTCATCCAGTCCTACGAGCAGTACTTC
. | TRBJ2-3 | . | TRBV7-6 | CASSLEAGVVTDTQYF | TGTGCCAGCAGCTTAGAGGCAGGGGTCGTCACAGATACGCAGTATTTT
. | TRBJ1-2 | . | TRBV6-5 | CASSSSLITGYYGYTF | TGTGCCAGCAGTTCCTCTCTAATAACAGGGTACTATGGCTACACCTTC
. | TRBJ2-2 | . | TRBV13 | CASSSPTGPGELFF | TGTGCCAGCAGCTCCCCAACGGGTCCCGGGGAGCTGTTTTTT
. | TRBJ2-1 | . | TRBV19 | CASTLGAVTSYNEQFF | TGTGCCAGTACCTTGGGAGCCGTAACCTCCTACAATGAGCAGTTCTTC
. | TRBJ2-3 | once | TRBV5-1 | CASNGGLNSDTQYF | TGCGCCAGCAATGGAGGACTTAACTCAGATACGCAGTATTTT
TRBD1 | TRBJ1-1 | . | TRBV10-3 | CAIRGQGTAFF | TGTGCCATCAGGGGACAGGGAACAGCTTTCTTT
TRBD1 | TRBJ2-3 | . | TRBV9 | CASSPGTGGEGDTQYF | TGTGCCAGCAGCCCTGGGACAGGGGGCGAGGGAGATACGCAGTATTTT
. | TRBJ1-2 | . | TRBV29-1 | CSTDRGPAYGYTF | TGCAGCACTGACCGAGGCCCTGCCTATGGCTACACCTTC
TRBD2 | TRBJ2-1 | . | TRBV13 | CASKEASGNIYNEQFF | TGTGCCAGCAAGGAGGCGAGCGGGAATATCTACAATGAGCAGTTCTTC
TRBD1 | TRBJ1-1 | . | TRBV9 | CASSVTGGTEAFF | TGTGCCAGCAGCGTTACAGGGGGCACTGAAGCTTTCTTT
TRBD1 | TRBJ1-3 | . | TRBV4-1 | CASSRRQGPGNTIYF | TGCGCCAGCAGCCGCCGACAGGGACCTGGAAACACCATATATTTT
TRBD1 | TRBJ2-2 | once | TRBV7-9 | CASSSRDRGLDTGELFF | TGTGCCAGCAGCTCTCGGGACAGGGGGTTGGACACCGGGGAGCTGTTTTTT
TRBD2 | TRBJ2-3 | once | TRBV7-8 | CASSLAGGPSDTQYF | TGTGCCAGCAGCTTAGCGGGAGGGCCATCAGATACGCAGTATTTT
TRBD1 | TRBJ1-2 | . | TRBV5-4 | CASSSVDRGFGYTF | TGTGCCAGCAGCTCCGTCGACAGGGGGTTTGGCTACACCTTC
. | TRBJ1-1 | . | TRBV9 | CASSVGGQHTEAFF | TGTGCCAGCAGCGTAGGGGGACAACACACTGAAGCTTTCTTT
. | TRBJ1-2 | . | TRBV27 | CASSPPDTDYGYTF | TGTGCCAGCAGCCCCCCGGACACTGACTATGGCTACACCTTC
TRBD2 | TRBJ2-7 | . | TRBV30 | CAWSLSGVLSYEQYF | TGTGCCTGGAGTCTAAGCGGGGTCCTCTCCTACGAGCAGTACTTC
TRBD1 | TRBJ2-3 | once | TRBV11-3 | CASSSDRDRRQYF | TGCGCCAGCAGCTCGGATCGGGACAGGAGGCAGTATTTT
TRBD1 | TRBJ2-7 | . | TRBV20-1 | CSPGQGNEQYF | TGCAGTCCCGGACAGGGTAACGAGCAGTACTTC
TRBD1 | TRBJ2-7 | . | TRBV4-1 | CASSQVARGYHEQYF | TGCGCCAGCAGCCAAGTTGCCAGGGGGTATCACGAGCAGTACTTC
TRBD1 | TRBJ2-7 | . | TRBV2 | CASTRDRGSYEQYF | TGTGCCAGCACGAGGGACAGGGGTTCCTACGAGCAGTACTTC
. | TRBJ2-2 | . | TRBV12-5 | CASGLEYGNGELFF | TGTGCTAGTGGTTTGGAGTACGGGAACGGGGAGCTGTTTTTT
. | TRBJ1-1 | . | TRBV21-1 | CASSPTKAGEAFF | TGTGCCAGCAGCCCTACGAAAGCAGGGGAAGCTTTCTTT
TRBD1 | TRBJ1-2 | . | TRBV5-5 | CASSRLQGKGYGYTF | TGTGCCAGCAGCCGTTTACAGGGGAAGGGCTATGGCTACACCTTC